The T cell receptor (beta chain) described here comes from a study of T-cell memory formation after mild COVID-19. Points on this clonotype: Its antigen is not identified.

Findings of the study overall: That cross-reactive memory joined was suggested by some responding clones appearing in pre-infection memory.

Between the trimmed V and J ends, which lost 4 bases and 4 bases, there was a span of 15 bases. The germline gives CDR1 SEHNR, CDR2 FQNEAQ (reference sequence). This CDR3 is built from 15 residues. TCRdb fed the 5' RACE reads into MiXCR, producing one record per CDR3 protein. The table has 150,000 to 200,000 distinct CDR3 sequences, roughly 23% seen once; the top ten hold 20% to 25%. The V gene is TRBV7-9, the J gene TRBJ2-3; D not resolved. The receptor was derived from an adult woman who had mild COVID-19 (a few samples of this study predate the infection). Cell type and time point are not known. The specimen was PBMCs or a T cell subset sorted from them (not recorded which). The CDR3 region is CASSSESKEADTQYF. The CDR3 DNA sequence: TGTGCCAGCAGCTCCGAGTCAAAAGAAGCAGATACGCAGTATTTT.